The source of this T cell receptor (beta chain) is a study of cytotoxic CD8 clonotypes in ibrutinib-treated CLL. Whole-study context: Patients attained some 24 partial and 2 complete responses; at median about 74 months, 14 remained remitted while about twelve progressed.

Concerning this clone: Its antigen is unknown.

Findings and limits, study-wide: Increased clonality at ibrutinib response gave way to a return toward baseline at progression. Age-matched healthy donor levels were exceeded by baseline clonality, which tracked circulating CD8+ T-cell counts. Samples from sustained-remission and progressing patients were taken at different times.

The V end lost 6 bases, the J end lost 8 bases, and 19 bases lay between the germline ends. CDR1 and CDR2 from the germline V gene are LNHDA and SQIVND (reference sequence). The CDR3 has 15 residues. The repertoire was sequenced with immunoSEQ multiplex PCR; TCRdb's copy has only in-frame clones and lacks some. The profile shows approximately 350,000 clones, over 55% of them singletons. The TCR comes from a human donor with chronic lymphocytic leukemia. The source was PBMCs, collected after 36 months of ibrutinib treatment. V and J are TRBV19 and TRBJ1-4, with D perhaps TRBD1 (5 bases). The CDR3 loop reads CASRQRGTTGEKLFF. The CDR3 coding sequence is TGTGCCAGTAGGCAGCGGGGGACTACCGGGGAAAAACTGTTTTTT.